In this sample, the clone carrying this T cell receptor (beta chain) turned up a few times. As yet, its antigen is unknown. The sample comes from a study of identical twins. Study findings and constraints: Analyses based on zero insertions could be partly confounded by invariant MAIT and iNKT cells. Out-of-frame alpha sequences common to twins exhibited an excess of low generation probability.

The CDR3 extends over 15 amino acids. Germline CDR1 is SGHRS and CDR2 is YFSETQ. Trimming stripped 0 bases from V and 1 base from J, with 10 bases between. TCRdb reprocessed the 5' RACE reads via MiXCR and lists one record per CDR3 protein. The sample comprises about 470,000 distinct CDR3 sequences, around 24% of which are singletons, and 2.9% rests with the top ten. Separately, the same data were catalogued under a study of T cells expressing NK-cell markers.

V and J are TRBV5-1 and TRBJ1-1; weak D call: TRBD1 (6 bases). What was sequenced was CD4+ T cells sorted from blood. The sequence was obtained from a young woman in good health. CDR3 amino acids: CASSLVAGANTEAFF. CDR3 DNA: TGCGCCAGCAGCTTGGTGGCGGGGGCGAACACTGAAGCTTTCTTT.